This T cell receptor beta chain was found in a study of OX40 agonist ivuxolimab in advanced cancers. Study information: Around 40% of patients had received prior checkpoint inhibitor therapy.

Study-wide results and caveats: Certain nonresponders additionally had low normalized T-cell clonal expansion. Compared with others, partial responders at 0.1-3.0 mg/kg displayed clonal expansion among the lowest.

This clone was seen once. Its antigen is still unknown. The CDR3 contains 14 residues. Germline lookup yields CDR1 WSHSY and CDR2 SAAADI. V lost 9 bases and J 1 base, leaving 12 bases between the germline ends. Autoimmune disease history or systemic immunosuppression barred patients. Method: immunoSEQ multiplex PCR; TCRdb's copy keeps in-frame clones and lacks some. The profile shows 65,000 to 85,000 clones, roughly 90% of them singletons. The source was CD4+ or CD8+ T cells sorted from blood, collected in a trial of the OX40 agonist ivuxolimab. This chain links TRBV10-2 with TRBJ2-2, with D unresolved. The sequence derives from an adult with an advanced solid tumor such as melanoma, head and neck, liver or kidney cancer. CDR3 loop: CASRMMQNTGELFF. The CDR3 DNA is TGCGCCAGTCGGATGATGCAGAACACCGGGGAGCTGTTTTTT.